This T cell receptor beta chain was retrieved from a study of early stage breast cancer tumors. Turning to the study itself: Of around 16 invasive breast tumors, more than ten were hormone receptor-positive, HER2-negative. Study-wide points: Tumors had about 2.5-fold higher T cell density and higher clonality than adjacent normal breast tissue.

Sequencing was performed with immunoSEQ multiplex PCR; in TCRdb, only in-frame clones are kept and a portion is missing. The data contain roughly 21,000 clones, roughly 76% of them seen just once; the ten biggest clones take up 28%. On this clone itself: Its antigen is unknown.

The origin of this receptor is a person aged 60 to 70 with breast cancer. The source material was blood.

The chain's CDR3 is CASSLGTSNQPQHF. CDR3 DNA: TGTGCCAGCAGCTTGGGCACATCCAATCAGCCCCAGCATTTT. This sequence joins TRBV5-6 and TRBJ1-5; no definite D call. Trimming stripped 0 bases from V and 3 bases from J, with 7 bases between. CDR1 and CDR2 (germline): SGHDT, YYEEEE. The CDR3 has 14 residues. The full variable domain, completed using reference TRBV5-6 and TRBJ1-5, is DAGVTQSPTHLIKTRGQQVTLRCSPKSGHDTVSWYQQALGQGPQFIFQYYEEEERQRGNFPDRFSGHQFPNYSSELNVNALLLGDSALYLCASSLGTSNQPQHFGDGTRLSIL.